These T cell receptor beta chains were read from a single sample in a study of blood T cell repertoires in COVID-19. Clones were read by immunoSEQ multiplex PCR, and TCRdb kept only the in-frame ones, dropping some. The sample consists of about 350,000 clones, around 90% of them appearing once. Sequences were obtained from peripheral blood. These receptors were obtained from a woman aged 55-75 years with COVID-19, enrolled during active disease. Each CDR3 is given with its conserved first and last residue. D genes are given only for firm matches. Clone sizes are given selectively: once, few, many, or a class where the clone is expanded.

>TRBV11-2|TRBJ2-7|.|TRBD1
TGTGCCAGCAGCTTATCGAGGGTGCCGACAGGGGCTCCCGGCGAGCAGTACTTC
CASSLSRVPTGAPGEQYF
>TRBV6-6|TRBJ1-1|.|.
TGTGCCAGCAGTTTCCATGAGGTAGGAACTGAAGCTTTCTTT
CASSFHEVGTEAFF
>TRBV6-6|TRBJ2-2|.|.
TGTGCCAGCAGTTACTCGATAGAGGGATTGACCGGGGAGCTGTTTTTT
CASSYSIEGLTGELFF
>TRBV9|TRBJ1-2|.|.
TGTGCCAGCAGCGAACAGTCCTCTGGCTATGGCTACACCTTC
CASSEQSSGYGYTF
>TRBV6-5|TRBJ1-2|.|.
TGTGCCAGCCAGGGGAACTTCTATGGCTACACCTTC
CASQGNFYGYTF
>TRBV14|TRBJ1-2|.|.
TGTGCCAGCAGCCAAGTCCCCGTGAGTGGCTACACCTTC
CASSQVPVSGYTF
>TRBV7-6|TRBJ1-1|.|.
TGTGCCAGCAGCTTATCGGGGGAGGGCACTGAAGCTTTCTTT
CASSLSGEGTEAFF
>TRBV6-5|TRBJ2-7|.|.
TGTGCCAGCAGTTACTCAGGGGCTCAACGCGAGCAGTACTTC
CASSYSGAQREQYF
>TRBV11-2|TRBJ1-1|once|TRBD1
TGTGCCAGCAGCCCAGCGGGGTCAGGGGGCAATGCTTTCTTT
CASSPAGSGGNAFF
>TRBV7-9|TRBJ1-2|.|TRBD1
TGTGCCAGCATCCCGGCGGGGACAGGGAATGGCTACACCTTC
CASIPAGTGNGYTF
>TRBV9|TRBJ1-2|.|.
TGTGCCAGCAGCGTAGCCCGGGTCGAGGTGGATGGCTACACCTTC
CASSVARVEVDGYTF
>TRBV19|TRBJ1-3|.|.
TGTGCCAGTAGTATCGGGAAGTCTGGAAACACCATATATTTT
CASSIGKSGNTIYF
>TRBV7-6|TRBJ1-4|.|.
TGTGCCAGCAGCCACACAGGTGCAACTAATGAAAAACTGTTTTTT
CASSHTGATNEKLFF
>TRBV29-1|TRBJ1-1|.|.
TGCAGCGACCGAACAGGAATGGGTGAAGCTTTCTTT
CSDRTGMGEAFF
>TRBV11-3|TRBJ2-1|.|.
TGTGCCAGCAGCCACGGTGGTGGAGGGACCTTCAATGAGCAGTTCTTC
CASSHGGGGTFNEQFF
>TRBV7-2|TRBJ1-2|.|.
TGTGCCAGCAGCTTAGGACTCTATGGCTACACCTTC
CASSLGLYGYTF
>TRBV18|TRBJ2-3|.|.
TGTGCCAGCTCACCCTCGGGGGGCCATGATACGCAGTATTTT
CASSPSGGHDTQYF
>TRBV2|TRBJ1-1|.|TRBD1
TGTGCCAGCAACCGGGACAGTAACACTGAAGCTTTCTTT
CASNRDSNTEAFF